The next 21 T cell receptor beta chains were all read from a single sample in a study of shared clonotypes between healthy human individuals (dated by TCRdb to 2019 to 2021). Library creation used the immunoSEQ multiplex PCR assay. Not all clones reach the TCRdb copy of this immuneACCESS table, which keeps in-frame sequences only. Checked studies attribute under half of the gap to unresolved V genes and leave the rest unexplained. The sample yields about a million clones; around 76% were counted once. Jointly, the top ten make up about 1.5% of the sample. Material for sequencing was memory CD4+ T cells sorted from blood. The cell subset or site tag for this specimen amounts to: CD45RA-negative fraction. These TCRs come from a man aged 18 to 29 in good health.

This clone occurred a few times. V and J are TRBV29-1 and TRBJ2-5, with D unresolved. The V and J ends lost 6 bases and 5 bases respectively, with 16 bases between them. From germline, CDR1 is SQVTM and CDR2 ANQGSEA. This CDR3 is built from 13 residues. The CDR3 here is CSVAKQVGETQYF. The CDR3 DNA reads as TGCAGCGTCGCGAAGCAGGTCGGGGAGACCCAGTACTTC.

The chain joins TRBV6-1 to TRBJ1-5; 7 bases are shared with TRBD1. With V trimmed by 1 base and J by 0 bases, 3 bases remained unmatched. Germline V CDR1 and CDR2: MNHNS, SASEGT. This CDR3 is built from 16 residues. CDR3 region: CASSEGGTDSNQPQHF. The CDR3 DNA follows: TGTGCCAGCAGTGAAGGCGGGACAGATAGCAATCAGCCCCAGCATTTT.

This clone was recorded at least ten times. The V and J genes are TRBV11-2 and TRBJ1-5; tentatively, D is TRBD1 (5 bases). Germline V gives CDR1 SGHAT, CDR2 FQNNGV. The CDR3 runs to 15 residues. Trimming cost V 6 bases and J 3 bases, with 15 bases left between them. The CDR3 is CASSRGAGFNQPQHF. CDR3 DNA sequence: TGTGCCAGCAGTCGGGGCGCGGGATTCAATCAGCCCCAGCATTTT.

Comments on this clone: Other nucleotide sequences in the sample specify the same CDR3. The chain couples TRBV5-1 to TRBJ2-5; D uncertain. The CDR3 loop spans 14 amino acids. Trimming left V 0 bases short and J 3 bases short, with 9 bases between. Germline V gene lookup returns CDR1 SGHRS and CDR2 YFSETQ. The CDR3, as DNA: TGCGCCAGCAGCTTGGGAGGCGGAAAAGAGACCCAGTACTTC. Translating gives CASSLGGGKETQYF.

V gene TRBV30 combines with J gene TRBJ1-2; the D gene is possibly TRBD1 (5 bases). In germline, CDR1 is GTSNPN, CDR2 SVGIG (reference sequence). This CDR3 has 15 residues. Trimming cost V 3 bases and J 1 base, with 15 bases left between them. CDR3 sequence (DNA): TGTGCCTGGAGCCAACCGGGACGGATTAACTATGGCTACACCTTC. Protein sequence: CAWSQPGRINYGYTF.

Worth noting for this clone: The junction does not match germline at one end; this may be a read error. The rearrangement links TRBV5-1 to TRBJ1-2, with 9 bases matching TRBD1. This CDR3 spans 14 amino acids. Looked up from germline, CDR1 is SGHRS and CDR2 is YFSETQ. The CDR3 nucleotides are TGCGCCAACAGCGCGGACAGGGGTGTCTATGGCTACACCTTC. Protein: CANSADRGVYGYTF.

J is TRBJ2-7 and V is TRBV5-6, with D tentatively TRBD1 (6 bases). The V end lost 6 bases, the J end lost 0 bases, and 22 bases lay between the germline ends. The CDR3 consists of 17 residues. Germline loops: CDR1 SGHDT, CDR2 YYEEEE. The CDR3 DNA follows: TGTGCCAGCACGAAGACAGGTACAATGAGGAGCTCCTACGAGCAGTACTTC. This codes for CASTKTGTMRSSYEQYF.

CDR3 bases: TGTGCCAGCAGCGTAGAATCCGGAGTCGGGGGATTCGGAGAGACCCAGTACTTC. The encoded protein is CASSVESGVGGFGETQYF. V is TRBV9 and J is TRBJ2-5, with D maybe TRBD2 (6 bases). The CDR3 runs to 18 residues. Germline CDR1 and CDR2: SGDLS and YYNGEE. V dropped 0 bases and J dropped 4 bases, with 22 bases sitting between them.

V usage is TRBV11-3 and J usage is TRBJ1-1; tentative D call: TRBD1 (6 bases). Germline CDR1 reads SGHNT; CDR2 reads YENEEA. The CDR3 extends over 15 amino acids. V was clipped by 5 bases and J by 1 base, with 14 bases between them. CDR3 sequence (DNA): TGTGCCAGCAGCCATGGAACAGGGAGGAACACTGAAGCTTTCTTT. Residues: CASSHGTGRNTEAFF.

The chain uses TRBV18 and TRBJ1-1; maybe TRBD1 (6 bases). Looked up from germline, CDR1 is KGHSH and CDR2 is LQKENI. The CDR3 covers 14 residues. The ends were cut back, 7 bases at V and 4 bases at J, with 16 bases in the middle. CDR3 coding DNA: TGTGCCAGCTTCACATCGAGGGGGGCCACTGAAGCTTTCTTT. Residues: CASFTSRGATEAFF.

The gene calls are TRBV29-1 and TRBJ2-7; weak D call: TRBD1 (5 bases). There are 11 residues in the CDR3. In germline, CDR1 is SQVTM, CDR2 ANQGSEA. V lost 2 bases to trimming and J lost 9 bases, with 11 bases between them. CDR3 coding DNA: TGCAGCGTTGAAAATCAGGGTGCGCAGTACTTC. Translation: CSVENQGAQYF.

J is TRBJ2-2 and V is TRBV5-1; 7 nucleotides line up with TRBD1. J lost 1 base, V lost 6 bases, and 6 bases had no gene match. The CDR3 has 15 residues. Per the germline V gene, CDR1 is SGHRS and CDR2 is YFSETQ. The CDR3 here is CASKPGTVNTGELFF. CDR3 DNA sequence: TGCGCCAGCAAACCCGGGACAGTGAACACCGGGGAGCTGTTTTTT.

This clone was observed a few times. The chain has TRBV28 and TRBJ1-3, with unresolved D. The germline V gene encodes CDR1 MDHEN and CDR2 SYDVKM. CDR3 length: 15 residues. The V gene lost 6 bases and the J gene lost 0 bases, with 12 bases spanning the gap. The CDR3 loop is CASRSVSRSGNTIYF. DNA of the CDR3: TGTGCCAGCAGGTCTGTCTCCCGCTCTGGAAACACCATATATTTT.

The chain is built from TRBV11-2 and TRBJ2-2; 8 nucleotides line up with TRBD2. The ends lost 1 base at V and 4 bases at J; junction bases unmatched: 11. The CDR3 covers 18 residues. CDR1 and CDR2 from the germline V gene are SGHAT and FQNNGV. CDR3 coding DNA: TGTGCCAGCAGCTTAGCCCCCTTCGCGGGAGGCGTCACCGGGGAGCTGTTTTTT. Encoded protein: CASSLAPFAGGVTGELFF.

Only a few counts were recorded for this clone. The chain uses TRBV18 and TRBJ2-4; tentatively, D is TRBD2 (5 bases). The germline V gene has CDR1 KGHSH and CDR2 LQKENI. This CDR3 region has 15 residues. Trimming left V 5 bases short and J 5 bases short, with 16 bases between. CDR3 sequence reads: CASSSSGNNQNIQYF. CDR3 nucleotide sequence: TGTGCCAGCTCATCCAGCGGAAACAACCAAAACATTCAGTACTTC.

V and J are TRBV20-1 and TRBJ2-1; D not certain. This CDR3 has 10 amino acids. V lost 4 bases, J lost 8 bases, and 6 bases lay in between. The V gene's germline CDR1 is DFQATT and CDR2 SNEGSKA (reference sequence). The CDR3: CSAKNDEQFF. Here the CDR3 DNA reads TGCAGTGCTAAGAACGATGAGCAGTTCTTC.

The V gene is TRBV4-1, the J gene TRBJ1-2; possibly TRBD1 for D (5 bases). CDR1 is MGHRA, CDR2 YSYEKL, per germline. The CDR3 is made up of 13 amino acids. V was pared by 0 bases and J by 8 bases, with 10 bases between. This chain's CDR3 is CASSQDPGMGYTF. The CDR3 DNA sequence: TGCGCCAGCAGCCAAGATCCAGGGATGGGCTACACCTTC.

This clone was detected only a few times. The rearrangement links TRBV19 to TRBJ1-5; D call uncertain. The CDR3 covers 13 residues. V was pared by 6 bases and J by 5 bases, with 11 bases between. Per germline, CDR1 LNHDA and CDR2 SQIVND (reference sequence). CDR3 amino acids: CASSGPKDQPQHF. In DNA form, the CDR3 reads TGTGCCAGTAGCGGCCCGAAGGATCAGCCCCAGCATTTT.

The count of this clone is one. The chain links TRBV5-4 to TRBJ2-7, with TRBD1 matching over 12 bases. The CDR3 covers 16 residues. CDR1 and CDR2 from the germline V gene are SGHNT and YYREEE (reference sequence). Unmatched junction bases numbered 8, after V lost 4 bases and J lost 3 bases. The CDR3 DNA reads as TGTGCCAGCAGCCTAACGGGACAGGGGGCGCGCTACGAGCAGTACTTC. It translates to CASSLTGQGARYEQYF.

This chain uses TRBV2 with TRBJ1-6; D is unresolved. Germline V gene sequence: CDR1 SNHLY, CDR2 FYNNEI. The germline V and J ends were trimmed by 2 bases and 14 bases, with 13 bases remaining between them. This CDR3 is built from 13 residues. The CDR3 here is CASSENPREALHF. The CDR3 DNA reads TGTGCCAGCAGTGAAAACCCGAGAGAAGCCCTCCACTTT. The variable domain in full, completed from reference TRBV2 and TRBJ1-6, reads EPEVTQTPSHQVTQMGQEVILRCVPISNHLYFYWYRQILGQKVEFLVSFYNNEISEKSEIFDDQFSVERPDGSNFTLKIRSTKLEDSAMYFCASSENPREALHFGNGTRLTVT.

This chain connects TRBV5-1 to TRBJ1-2; 9 nucleotides line up with TRBD1. The germline V gene has CDR1 SGHRS and CDR2 YFSETQ. V lost 2 bases, J lost 7 bases, and 9 bases stayed unmatched. This CDR3 is 15 amino acids long. The CDR3 reads CASSFDFGTGSGYTF. The CDR3 DNA follows: TGCGCCAGCAGCTTCGATTTTGGGACAGGGAGTGGCTACACCTTC. The complete variable domain, with remaining parts taken from reference TRBV5-1 and TRBJ1-2, reads KAGVTQTPRYLIKTRGQQVTLSCSPISGHRSVSWYQQTPGQGLQFLFEYFSETQRNKGNFPGRFSGRQFSNSRSEMNVSTLELGDSALYLCASSFDFGTGSGYTFGSGTRLTVV.